The rows below give T cell receptor beta chains drawn from one sample of a study of tumor T cells in aggressive B-cell lymphoma. This table comes from immunoSEQ multiplex PCR, and its TCRdb copy is limited to in-frame clones, with some not included. The sample contains 2,000 to 2,500 clones, 70% to 85% of which appear only once. Sequenced input: tumor tissue. These TCRs come from an adult with diffuse large B cell lymphoma. The CDR3 runs from the conserved cysteine through the conserved F or W. Each record gives: CDR3 protein, CDR3 DNA, clone size, CDR3 length, V gene, J gene, D gene. The D gene is left open where the match is weak. The size entry is marked missing in some rows and otherwise reads once, few, many or a size class.

CATSRDSGSGRTYNEQFF	TGTGCCACCAGCAGAGATTCAGGTAGCGGGAGGACTTACAATGAGCAGTTCTTC	.	18	TRBV15	TRBJ2-1	TRBD2
CASSFSGQSYEQYF	TGTGCCAGCAGTTTTAGCGGGCAGTCCTACGAGCAGTACTTC	.	14	TRBV27	TRBJ2-7	TRBD2
CASSSTVSTEAFF	TGTGCCAGCAGTTCAACAGTTTCCACTGAAGCTTTCTTT	.	13	TRBV6-6	TRBJ1-1	.
CASNRQGWNEQFF	TGTGCCAGCAACAGACAGGGGTGGAATGAGCAGTTCTTC	.	13	TRBV9	TRBJ2-1	TRBD1
CASRTARGIQQFF	TGTGCCAGCAGGACAGCGAGAGGCATCCAGCAGTTCTTC	once	13	TRBV2	TRBJ2-1	.